The rows below give T cell receptor beta chains drawn from one sample of a study of cytomegalovirus exposure and HLA in healthy donors. The method was immunoSEQ multiplex PCR; TCRdb's version includes in-frame clones alone and lacks a portion of them. The table shows more than 85,000 clones, with approximately 86% occurring only once. The sample was PBMCs. All receptors derive from a man in his forties in good health and CMV-seronegative. Each CDR3 is given with its conserved first and last residue. D genes are given only for firm matches. The size of a clone is reported for some rows only, either as once, few or many, or as a class for expanded clones.

len	v_gene	d_gene	j_gene	abundance	CDR3nt	CDR3aa
14	TRBV12-5	NA	TRBJ2-1	NA	TGTGCTAGTGGGGGGGACATTTCCTACAATGAGCAGTTCTTC	CASGGDISYNEQFF
14	TRBV25-1	TRBD1	TRBJ2-3	NA	TGTGCCAGCACCCAGACAGGGGGAACAGATACGCAGTATTTT	CASTQTGGTDTQYF
14	TRBV7-2	NA	TRBJ1-2	NA	TGTGCCAGCAGCTTAGATCAGGGGAACTATGGCTACACCTTC	CASSLDQGNYGYTF
14	TRBV10-3	NA	TRBJ1-3	once	TGTGCCATCAGTGAACAGGGAGCTGGAAACACCATATATTTT	CAISEQGAGNTIYF
13	TRBV7-3	TRBD2	TRBJ2-7	NA	TGTGCCAGCAGCCCCTGGGAGGGTGGTGAGCAGTACTTC	CASSPWEGGEQYF
12	TRBV27	TRBD2	TRBJ2-5	NA	TGTGCCTCCAGGACTAGCGGGGGGAACACCAACTTC	CASRTSGGNTNF
15	TRBV5-1	NA	TRBJ1-4	NA	TGCGCCAGCAGCTTGGGTCCAGGGTCGGGTGAAAAACTGTTTTTT	CASSLGPGSGEKLFF
16	TRBV7-8	TRBD1	TRBJ2-2	NA	TGTGCCAGCAGTTTCTACTCGGGACAGTTAAACCGGGAGCTGTTTTTT	CASSFYSGQLNRELFF
13	TRBV5-8	TRBD1	TRBJ1-2	NA	TGTGCCCAGAACAGGGGATCTAACTATGGCTACACCTTC	CAQNRGSNYGYTF
12	TRBV6-6	NA	TRBJ1-2	few	TGTGCCACATTTACAGGATATAATGGCTACACCTTC	CATFTGYNGYTF
17	TRBV5-8	TRBD1	TRBJ1-5	NA	TGTGCCAGCAGCCTGGGGACAGTCACGGTTGGCAATCAGCCCCAGCATTTT	CASSLGTVTVGNQPQHF
17	TRBV2	NA	TRBJ2-3	NA	TGTGCCAGCAGTGTTGGGTTTACTGGGCGGGACACAGATACGCAGTATTTT	CASSVGFTGRDTDTQYF
17	TRBV15	NA	TRBJ1-1	once	TGTGCCACCAGAAAAGGGGGAAGGGGTCGGCTGAACACTGAAGCTTTCTTT	CATRKGGRGRLNTEAFF
15	TRBV10-3	NA	TRBJ1-1	NA	TGTGCCATCCGGGGGGCCGGGGCAGACTCCACTGAAGCTTTCTTT	CAIRGAGADSTEAFF
17	TRBV15	TRBD1	TRBJ2-3	NA	TGTGCCACCAGCAGAGATATAGGACAGGGCATAGGAGATACGCAGTATTTT	CATSRDIGQGIGDTQYF
10	TRBV7-9	NA	TRBJ1-2	NA	TGTGCCAGCAGCTTTAGAGGCTACACCTTC	CASSFRGYTF
13	TRBV2	TRBD1	TRBJ2-7	NA	TGTGCCAGGCGCTTACAGGGGGCCTACGAGCAGTACTTC	CARRLQGAYEQYF
14	TRBV12-5	TRBD2	TRBJ2-1	NA	TGTGCTAGTTTAAGCGGGGGAGACTCTAATGAGCAGTTCTTC	CASLSGGDSNEQFF
14	TRBV7-2	NA	TRBJ1-5	NA	TGTGCCAGCAGCCCTTCCGAGCCCAATCAGCCCCAGCATTTT	CASSPSEPNQPQHF
18	TRBV5-1	TRBD2	TRBJ2-5	NA	TGCGCCAGCAGCTTGGCATTCCTAGCGGGGGGGAAAGAAGAGACCCAGTACTTC	CASSLAFLAGGKEETQYF
12	TRBV2	NA	TRBJ1-1	NA	TGTGCCAGCAGGGGCACTCGGACTGAAGCTTTCTTT	CASRGTRTEAFF
13	TRBV2	TRBD1	TRBJ1-1	NA	TGTGCCAGCAGTGCAGGGGGTTCAGCTGAAGCTTTCTTT	CASSAGGSAEAFF
12	TRBV25-1	NA	TRBJ1-2	NA	TGTGCCAGCAGTGTAGGGGTTGGTGGCTACACCTTC	CASSVGVGGYTF
15	TRBV5-1	NA	TRBJ2-5	few	TGCGCCAGCAGCCAGCTAGGATCATCTGCGGAGACCCAGTACTTC	CASSQLGSSAETQYF
13	TRBV4-2	NA	TRBJ2-7	NA	TGTGCCAGCAGTGACAGGAGCTCCTACGAGCAGTACTTC	CASSDRSSYEQYF
14	TRBV7-9	NA	TRBJ2-2	NA	TGTGCCAGCAGCTCGGGGTGGAGCACCGGGGAGCTGTTTTTT	CASSSGWSTGELFF
15	TRBV28	TRBD1	TRBJ2-2	NA	TGTGCCAGCAGTTTGGGCACAGGGGGAACCGGGGAGCTGTTTTTT	CASSLGTGGTGELFF
15	TRBV11-2	TRBD1	TRBJ2-3	once	TGTGCCAGCAGGCCGACAGGGCCAAGCACAGATACGCAGTATTTT	CASRPTGPSTDTQYF
12	TRBV28	NA	TRBJ2-1	NA	TGTGCCAGCAGTTACAGGGTAGTGGAGCAGTTCTTC	CASSYRVVEQFF
13	TRBV6-1	TRBD1	TRBJ1-6	NA	TGTGCCAGTATGCCAGGGGGGTCGACACCCCTCCACTTT	CASMPGGSTPLHF
14	TRBV6-5	NA	TRBJ1-2	NA	TGTGCCAGCAGCCTTGACGCAATCAGGGGCGGCTACACCTTC	CASSLDAIRGGYTF
15	TRBV6-1	TRBD1	TRBJ2-2	few	TGTGCCAGCAGGGGGGACAGGGGGCAGACCGGGGAGCTGTTTTTT	CASRGDRGQTGELFF
14	TRBV7-3	NA	TRBJ2-3	once	TGTGCCAGCAGCTTACGGGGAAGCACAGATACGCAGTATTTT	CASSLRGSTDTQYF
16	TRBV6-5	TRBD1	TRBJ1-5	NA	TGTGCCAGCAGTTTACACCTACAGGGGGAAGGTCAGCCCCAGCATTTT	CASSLHLQGEGQPQHF
14	TRBV30	TRBD1	TRBJ1-6	once	TGTGCCTCGACCAGGGACAGGGGTAATTCACCCCTCCACTTT	CASTRDRGNSPLHF
17	TRBV7-6	TRBD1	TRBJ2-2	NA	TGTGCCAGCAGCTTTTCCCCGGACAGGGAGGAAACCGGGGAGCTGTTTTTT	CASSFSPDREETGELFF
15	TRBV28	TRBD1	TRBJ2-1	NA	TGTGCCAGCCTTTCCGGGACAGGGGCCCAGAGTGAGCAGTTCTTC	CASLSGTGAQSEQFF
14	TRBV6-5	NA	TRBJ2-7	NA	TGTGCCAGCAGCAGTGGGGCCCTAGGCTTCGAGCAGTACTTC	CASSSGALGFEQYF
13	TRBV15	NA	TRBJ2-3	few	TGTGCCACCTCGACGGGAAATGGCGATACGCAGTATTTT	CATSTGNGDTQYF
15	TRBV5-1	NA	TRBJ1-1	NA	TGCGCCAGCAGCTTTGAGCCGGCGCGGGGGACTGAAGCTTTCTTT	CASSFEPARGTEAFF
15	TRBV7-2	TRBD1	TRBJ1-5	NA	TGTGCCAGCAGCTTAGAGACAGGGGGCAATCAGCCCCAGCATTTT	CASSLETGGNQPQHF
15	TRBV5-1	NA	TRBJ2-2	NA	TGCGCCAGCAGCTTGGGCAGGGTGGACACCGGGGAGCTGTTTTTT	CASSLGRVDTGELFF
16	TRBV7-9	TRBD1	TRBJ1-2	NA	TGTGCCAGCAGCTCCAATATCCGGACAGGGGGCTATGGCTACACCTTC	CASSSNIRTGGYGYTF
14	TRBV4-2	NA	TRBJ2-3	NA	TGTGCCAGCAGCCAGCGGACTAGCACAGATACGCAGTATTTT	CASSQRTSTDTQYF
11	TRBV19	NA	TRBJ2-2	NA	TGTGCCAGTTCGGGGGCCGGGGAGCTGTTTTTT	CASSGAGELFF
16	TRBV5-1	TRBD1	TRBJ1-4	NA	TGCGCCAGCAGCCTCGGACAGGCGTATAATGATGAAAAACTGTTTTTT	CASSLGQAYNDEKLFF
13	TRBV7-2	NA	TRBJ1-1	NA	TGTGCCAGCAGCTTTACGGGTAGCACTGAAGCTTTCTTT	CASSFTGSTEAFF
15	TRBV2	TRBD1	TRBJ1-4	NA	TGTGCCAGCAGTACTGGGACAGCCCCTAATGAAAAACTGTTTTTT	CASSTGTAPNEKLFF
15	TRBV2	NA	TRBJ1-4	NA	TGTGCCAGCAGTGAGGGGGGAAGTGGAAATGAAAAACTGTTTTTT	CASSEGGSGNEKLFF
17	TRBV13	NA	TRBJ1-2	NA	TGTGCCAGCAGCCCCCGAGGGTCCCGTCCAGCTAACTATGGCTACACCTTC	CASSPRGSRPANYGYTF
12	TRBV4-2	NA	TRBJ2-7	NA	TGTGCCAGCAGCCAGTCGAGCTACGAGCAGTACTTC	CASSQSSYEQYF
14	TRBV2	NA	TRBJ2-4	NA	TGTGCCAGCAGTGAAAAGCTAGCCAAAAACATTCAGTACTTC	CASSEKLAKNIQYF
16	TRBV9	NA	TRBJ1-4	once	TGTGCCAGCAGCCCTCAGGACAGTGCAACTAATGAAAAACTGTTTTTT	CASSPQDSATNEKLFF